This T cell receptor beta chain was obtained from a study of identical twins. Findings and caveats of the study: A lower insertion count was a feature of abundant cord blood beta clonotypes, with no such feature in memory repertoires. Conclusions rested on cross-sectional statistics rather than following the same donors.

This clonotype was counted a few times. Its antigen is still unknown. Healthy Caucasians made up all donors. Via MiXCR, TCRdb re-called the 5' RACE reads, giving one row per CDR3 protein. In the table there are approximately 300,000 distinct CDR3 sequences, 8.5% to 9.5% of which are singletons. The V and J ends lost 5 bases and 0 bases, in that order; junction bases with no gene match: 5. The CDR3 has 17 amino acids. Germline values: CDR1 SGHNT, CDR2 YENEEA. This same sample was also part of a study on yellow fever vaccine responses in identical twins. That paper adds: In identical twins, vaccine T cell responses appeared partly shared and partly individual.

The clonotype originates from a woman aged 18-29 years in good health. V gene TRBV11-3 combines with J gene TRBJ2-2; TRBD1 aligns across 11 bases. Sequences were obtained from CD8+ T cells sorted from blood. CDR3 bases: TGTGCCAGCAGCCCGAGGACAGGGGGCGCGAACACCGGGGAGCTGTTTTTT. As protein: CASSPRTGGANTGELFF.